The following is a T cell receptor (beta chain) sequence with its context. The source of the sample is a study of blood T cell repertoires in COVID-19. Source study methods: Reference gene primer amplification in the assay estimated nucleated cell counts. Sequencing was performed with immunoSEQ multiplex PCR; in TCRdb, only in-frame clones are kept and a portion is missing. D and trimming come from the DNA, and the V and J calls and clone size come from that table. The sample lists a few hundred thousand clones; approximately 90% were seen once. Ages ranged from about 18 to 89 years, with residence in under 25 US areas. Membership in each cohort depended on participant-reported clinical history. The sample comprised PBMCs or T cells enriched from blood (not recorded which). The TCR comes from a young woman who had recovered from COVID-19.

CDR3 nucleotide sequence: TGCGCCAGCAGCCCTAACGGGACACCCAATTCACCCCTCCACTTT. This encodes CASSPNGTPNSPLHF. The chain links TRBV5-1 to TRBJ1-6, with a possible D match to TRBD1 (6 bases). CDR3 length: 15 amino acids. V was shortened by 4 bases and J by 7 bases, with 15 bases between the two germline ends. Germline V CDR1 and CDR2: SGHRS, YFSETQ.